These 9 T cell receptor beta chains originate from one sample sequenced in a study of PD-1 blockade in classical Hodgkin lymphoma. Time point in this sample: cycle 4 day 1 (C4D1), after 6 weeks of nivolumab. Exposure to brentuximab vedotin varied, and each patient had relapsed following autologous stem cell transplantation. Sequenced by immunoSEQ multiplex PCR; TCRdb stores in-frame clones only, minus some. The table shows about 32,000 clones, with around 82% occurring only once. Source: peripheral blood mononuclear cells (PBMCs), taken before the fourth cycle of nivolumab. The receptor source for this set is a human donor with classical Hodgkin lymphoma.

The sample holds a few counts of this clone. The chain carries TRBV19 and TRBJ1-1, with no clear D. The CDR3 extends over 15 amino acids. V was cut by 3 bases and J by 3 bases, with 14 bases left in between. Germline V gene sequence: CDR1 LNHDA, CDR2 SQIVND (reference sequence). DNA of the CDR3: TGTGCCAGTAGTATTAGGGCTGGAGGCCACACTGAAGCTTTCTTT. This sequence encodes CASSIRAGGHTEAFF.

The gene calls are TRBV9 and TRBJ1-2; D is ambiguous. This CDR3 spans 13 amino acids. Germline lookup yields CDR1 SGDLS and CDR2 YYNGEE. The V and J ends lost 6 bases and 4 bases respectively, with 13 bases between them. The CDR3 region has the DNA TGTGCCAGCAATAACGACGGAACCTATGGCTACACCTTC. Translation: CASNNDGTYGYTF. The whole variable domain, filled in from reference TRBV9 and TRBJ1-2, reads DSGVTQTPKHLITATGQRVTLRCSPRSGDLSVYWYQQSLDQGLQFLIQYYNGEERAKGNILERFSAQQFPDLHSELNLSSLELGDSALYFCASNNDGTYGYTFGSGTRLTVV.

The chain links TRBV9 to TRBJ1-4; D may be TRBD1 (5 bases). This CDR3 region has 16 residues. The germline V gene encodes CDR1 SGDLS and CDR2 YYNGEE. V was trimmed by 4 bases and J by 7 bases, leaving 20 bases between them. DNA of the CDR3: TGTGCCAGCAGCTCTCCCGGGGCAGGCGGCGGTGAAAAACTGTTTTTT. It codes for CASSSPGAGGGEKLFF.

This rearrangement joins TRBV28 to TRBJ2-1; TRBD2 matches 10 bases. Germline V CDR1 and CDR2: MDHEN, SYDVKM. V was clipped by 7 bases and J by 4 bases; unmatched bases: 31. The length of the CDR3 is 23 residues. The CDR3 reads CASKKAPAPSRAGGMCRYNEQFF. In nucleotides, the CDR3 is TGTGCCAGCAAAAAAGCGCCCGCCCCCTCCCGAGCGGGAGGGATGTGTAGATACAATGAGCAGTTCTTC.

The chain recombines TRBV10-1 with TRBJ2-1, with a weak D call TRBD1 (5 bases). CDR1 is WNHNN and CDR2 is SYGVQD in the germline V gene (reference sequence). The V end was cut by 0 bases, the J end by 2 bases, with 11 bases between. This CDR3 has 16 amino acids. CDR3 bases: TGCGCCAGCAGTGAGTCGTCAGGGCCCCCCTACAATGAGCAGTTCTTC. It specifies CASSESSGPPYNEQFF.

The V gene is TRBV2, the J gene TRBJ2-1, with 8 bases fitting TRBD2. Germline values: CDR1 SNHLY, CDR2 FYNNEI. V lost 6 bases to trimming and J lost 6 bases; unmatched junction nucleotides: 10. The CDR3 loop spans 15 amino acids. CDR3 sequence reads: CASSVLGGGINEQFF. CDR3 DNA: TGTGCCAGCAGCGTACTAGGCGGGGGGATCAATGAGCAGTTCTTC.

The CDR3 bases are TGTGCCAGCAGCTTAGGTTATCGCAGGGGGCCGTACGAGCAGTACTTC. It specifies CASSLGYRRGPYEQYF. The chain is built from TRBV7-2 and TRBJ2-7; 8 bases are a match to TRBD1. The CDR3 extends over 16 amino acids. From germline, CDR1 is SGHTA and CDR2 FQGNSA. The junction had 9 bases not matched to a gene; V was cut back by 1 base and J by 4 bases.

The chain has TRBV19 and TRBJ2-7; tentatively, D is TRBD1 (7 bases). Germline V lookup: CDR1 LNHDA, CDR2 SQIVND (reference sequence). Trimming cost V 3 bases and J 6 bases, with 15 bases left between them. The CDR3 length is 14 residues. The CDR3 spells CASSIAEGAGEQYV. CDR3 in DNA: TGTGCCAGTAGTATTGCGGAGGGGGCCGGCGAGCAGTACGTC.

The rearrangement joins TRBV7-2 to TRBJ1-4; D remains ambiguous. In germline, CDR1 is SGHTA, CDR2 FQGNSA. The CDR3 totals 15 residues. V was trimmed by 5 bases and J by 5 bases, leaving 15 bases between them. The CDR3 spells CASSPGPQANEKLFF. The CDR3 DNA reads TGTGCCAGCAGCCCTGGACCCCAGGCGAATGAAAAACTGTTTTTT.